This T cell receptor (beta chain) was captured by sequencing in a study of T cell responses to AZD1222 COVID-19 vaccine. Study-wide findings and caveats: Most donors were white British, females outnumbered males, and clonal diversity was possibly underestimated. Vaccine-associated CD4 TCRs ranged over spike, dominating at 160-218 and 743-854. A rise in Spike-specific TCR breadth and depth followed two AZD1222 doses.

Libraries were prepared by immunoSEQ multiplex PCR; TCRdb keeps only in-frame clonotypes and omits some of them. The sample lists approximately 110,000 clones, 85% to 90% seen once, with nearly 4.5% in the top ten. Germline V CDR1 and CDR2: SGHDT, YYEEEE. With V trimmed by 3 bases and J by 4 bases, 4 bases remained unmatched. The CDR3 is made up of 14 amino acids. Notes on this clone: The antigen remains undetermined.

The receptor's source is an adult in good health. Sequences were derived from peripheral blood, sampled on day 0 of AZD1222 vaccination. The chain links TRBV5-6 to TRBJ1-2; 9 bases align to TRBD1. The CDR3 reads CASSYNRGLYGYTF. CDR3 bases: TGTGCCAGCAGCTACAACAGGGGGCTCTATGGCTACACCTTC.